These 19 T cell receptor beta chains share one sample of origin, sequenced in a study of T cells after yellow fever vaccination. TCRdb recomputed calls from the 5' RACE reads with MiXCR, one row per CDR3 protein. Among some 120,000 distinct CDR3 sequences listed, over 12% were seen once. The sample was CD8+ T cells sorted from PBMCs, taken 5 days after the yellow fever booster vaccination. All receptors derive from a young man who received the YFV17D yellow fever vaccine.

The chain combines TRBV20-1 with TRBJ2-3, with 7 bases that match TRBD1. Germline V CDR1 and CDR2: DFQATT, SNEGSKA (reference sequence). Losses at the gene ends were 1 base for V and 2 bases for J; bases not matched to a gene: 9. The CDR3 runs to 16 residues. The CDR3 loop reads CSARGGTEMNTDTQYF. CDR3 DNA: TGCAGTGCTAGAGGAGGGACAGAGATGAACACAGATACGCAGTATTTT.

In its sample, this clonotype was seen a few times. The CDR3 here is CASSPGTSGGAHETQYF. The CDR3 DNA follows: TGTGCCAGCAGCCCCGGGACTAGCGGGGGGGCCCACGAGACCCAGTACTTC. This chain uses TRBV11-2 with TRBJ2-5; 16 bases match TRBD2. Germline assignment: CDR1 SGHAT and CDR2 FQNNGV. Unmatched junction bases numbered 8, after V lost 5 bases and J lost 5 bases. The CDR3 length is 17 residues.

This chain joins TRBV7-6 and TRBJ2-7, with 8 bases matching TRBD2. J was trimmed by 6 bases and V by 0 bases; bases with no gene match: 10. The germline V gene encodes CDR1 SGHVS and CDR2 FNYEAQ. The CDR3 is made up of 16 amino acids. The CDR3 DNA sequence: TGTGCCAGCAGCTTAGCAGGGAGCGGGGGCTTTACCGAGCAGTACTTC. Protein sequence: CASSLAGSGGFTEQYF.

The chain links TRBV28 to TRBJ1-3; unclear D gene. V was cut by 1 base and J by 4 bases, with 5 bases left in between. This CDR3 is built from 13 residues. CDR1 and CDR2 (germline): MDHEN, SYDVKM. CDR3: CASSLLGGNTIYF. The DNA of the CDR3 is TGTGCCAGCAGTTTATTAGGGGGAAACACCATATATTTT.

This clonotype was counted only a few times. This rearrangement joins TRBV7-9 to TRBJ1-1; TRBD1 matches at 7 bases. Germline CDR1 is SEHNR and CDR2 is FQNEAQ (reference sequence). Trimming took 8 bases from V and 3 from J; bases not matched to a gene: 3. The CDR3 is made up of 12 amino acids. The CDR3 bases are TGTGCCAGCGGGGGACAGTACACTGAAGCTTTCTTT. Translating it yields CASGGQYTEAFF.

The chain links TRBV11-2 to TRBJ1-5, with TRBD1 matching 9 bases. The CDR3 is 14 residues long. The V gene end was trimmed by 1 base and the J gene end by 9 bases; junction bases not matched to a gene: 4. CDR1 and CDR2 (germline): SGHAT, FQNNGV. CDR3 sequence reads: CASSLGQGGWPQHF. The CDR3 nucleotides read TGTGCCAGCAGCTTAGGACAGGGGGGTTGGCCCCAGCATTTT.

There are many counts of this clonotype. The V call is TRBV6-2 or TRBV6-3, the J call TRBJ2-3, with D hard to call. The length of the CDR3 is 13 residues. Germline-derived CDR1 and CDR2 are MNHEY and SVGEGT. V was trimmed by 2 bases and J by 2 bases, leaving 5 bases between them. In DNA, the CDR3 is TGTGCCAGCAGTTACGGGCACACAGATACGCAGTATTTT. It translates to CASSYGHTDTQYF.

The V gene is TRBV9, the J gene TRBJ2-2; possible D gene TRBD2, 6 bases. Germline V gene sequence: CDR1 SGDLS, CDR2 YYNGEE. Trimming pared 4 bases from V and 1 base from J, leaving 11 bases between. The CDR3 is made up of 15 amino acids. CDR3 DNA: TGTGCCAGCAGCACCCGGGACTTGAACACCGGGGAGCTGTTTTTT. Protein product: CASSTRDLNTGELFF.

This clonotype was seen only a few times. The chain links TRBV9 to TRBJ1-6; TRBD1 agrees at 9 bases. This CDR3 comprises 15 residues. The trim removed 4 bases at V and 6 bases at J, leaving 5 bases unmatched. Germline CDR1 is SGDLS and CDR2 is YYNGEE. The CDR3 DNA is TGTGCCAGCAGCCCGTCGGGACAGGGTAATTCACCCCTCCACTTT. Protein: CASSPSGQGNSPLHF.

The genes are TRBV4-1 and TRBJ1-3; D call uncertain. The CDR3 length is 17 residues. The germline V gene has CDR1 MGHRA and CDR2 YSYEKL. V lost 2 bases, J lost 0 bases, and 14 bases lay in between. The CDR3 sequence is CASSQRVGVFSGNTIYF. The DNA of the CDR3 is TGCGCCAGCAGCCAAAGGGTAGGAGTCTTCTCTGGAAACACCATATATTTT.

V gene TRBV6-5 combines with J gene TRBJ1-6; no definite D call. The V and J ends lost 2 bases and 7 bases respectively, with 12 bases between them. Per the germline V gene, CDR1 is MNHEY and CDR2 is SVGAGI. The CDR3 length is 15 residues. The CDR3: CASSYGEVGNSPLHF. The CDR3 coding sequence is TGTGCCAGCAGTTACGGGGAGGTCGGGAATTCACCCCTCCACTTT.

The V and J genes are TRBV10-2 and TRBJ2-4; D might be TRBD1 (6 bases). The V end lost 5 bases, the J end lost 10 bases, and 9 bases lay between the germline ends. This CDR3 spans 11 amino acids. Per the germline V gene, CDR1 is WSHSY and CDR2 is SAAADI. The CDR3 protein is CASSTDSIQYF. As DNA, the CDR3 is TGCGCCAGCAGTACGGACAGTATTCAGTACTTC.

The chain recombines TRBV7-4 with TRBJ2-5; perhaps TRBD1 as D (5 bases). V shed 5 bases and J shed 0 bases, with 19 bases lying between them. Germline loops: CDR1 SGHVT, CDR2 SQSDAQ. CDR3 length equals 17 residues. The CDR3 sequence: CASSTLSAGRYQETQYF. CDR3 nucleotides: TGTGCCAGCAGCACACTATCGGCAGGGCGATACCAAGAGACCCAGTACTTC.

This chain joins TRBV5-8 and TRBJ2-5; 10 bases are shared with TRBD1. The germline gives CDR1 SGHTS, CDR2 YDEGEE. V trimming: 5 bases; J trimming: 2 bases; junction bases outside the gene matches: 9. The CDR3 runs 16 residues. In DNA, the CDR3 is TGTGCCAGCAGGCCGAGACAGGGGGCGATTCAAGAGACCCAGTACTTC. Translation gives CASRPRQGAIQETQYF.

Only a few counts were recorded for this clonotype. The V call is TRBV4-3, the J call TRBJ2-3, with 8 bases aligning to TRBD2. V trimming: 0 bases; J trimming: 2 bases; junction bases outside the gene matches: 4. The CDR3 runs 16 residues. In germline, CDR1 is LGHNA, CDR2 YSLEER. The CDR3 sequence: CASSQDPSGHTDTQYF. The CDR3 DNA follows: TGCGCCAGCAGCCAAGATCCTAGCGGGCACACAGATACGCAGTATTTT.

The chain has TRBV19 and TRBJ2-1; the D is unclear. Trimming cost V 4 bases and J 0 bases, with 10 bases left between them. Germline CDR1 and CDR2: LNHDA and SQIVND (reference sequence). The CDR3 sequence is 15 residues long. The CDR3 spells CASSTTAFSYNEQFF. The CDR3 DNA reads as TGTGCCAGTAGTACTACAGCGTTCTCCTACAATGAGCAGTTCTTC. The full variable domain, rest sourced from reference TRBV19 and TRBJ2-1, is DGGITQSPKYLFRKEGQNVTLSCEQNLNHDAMYWYRQDPGQGLRLIYYSQIVNDFQKGDIAEGYSVSREKKESFPLTVTSAQKNPTAFYLCASSTTAFSYNEQFFGPGTRLTVL.

The CDR3 DNA reads TGTGCCACCAGTGATTGGAACTATGGCTACACCTTC. Translating it yields CATSDWNYGYTF. The chain carries TRBV24-1 and TRBJ1-2, with D uncertain. Trimming left V 2 bases short and J 2 bases short, with 2 bases between. The CDR3 consists of 12 residues. Per germline, CDR1 KGHDR and CDR2 SFDVKD.

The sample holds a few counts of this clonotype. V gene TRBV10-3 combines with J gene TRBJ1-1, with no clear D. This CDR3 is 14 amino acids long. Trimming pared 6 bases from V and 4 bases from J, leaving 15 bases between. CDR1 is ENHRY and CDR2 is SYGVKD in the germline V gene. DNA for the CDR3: TGTGCCATCAGAGAGCCTACGATTGGCACTGAAGCTTTCTTT. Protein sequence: CAIREPTIGTEAFF.

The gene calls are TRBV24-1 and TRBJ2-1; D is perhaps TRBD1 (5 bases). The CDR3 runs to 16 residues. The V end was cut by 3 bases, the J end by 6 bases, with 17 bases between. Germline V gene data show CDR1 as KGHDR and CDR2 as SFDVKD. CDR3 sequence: CATSDDSSHLPNEQFF. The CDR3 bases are TGTGCCACCAGTGATGACAGTTCCCATCTGCCCAATGAGCAGTTCTTC.